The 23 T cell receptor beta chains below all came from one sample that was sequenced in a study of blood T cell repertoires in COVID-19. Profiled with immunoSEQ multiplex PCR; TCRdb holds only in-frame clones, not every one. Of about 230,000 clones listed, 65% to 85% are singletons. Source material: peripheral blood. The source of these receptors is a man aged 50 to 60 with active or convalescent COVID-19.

The CDR3 loop is CSASGPQGDEQFF. The CDR3 DNA is TGCAGTGCTAGTGGCCCCCAGGGGGATGAGCAGTTCTTC. The chain uses TRBV20-1 and TRBJ2-1; 7 bases line up with TRBD1. Unmatched junction bases numbered 7, after V lost 3 bases and J lost 8 bases. Per germline, CDR1 DFQATT and CDR2 SNEGSKA (reference sequence). The CDR3 totals 13 residues.

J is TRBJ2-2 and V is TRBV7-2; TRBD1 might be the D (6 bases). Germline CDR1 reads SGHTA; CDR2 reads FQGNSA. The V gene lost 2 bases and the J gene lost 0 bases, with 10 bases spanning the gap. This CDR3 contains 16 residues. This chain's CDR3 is CASSLRTASNTGELFF. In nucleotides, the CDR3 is TGTGCCAGCAGCTTAAGGACAGCTTCGAACACCGGGGAGCTGTTTTTT. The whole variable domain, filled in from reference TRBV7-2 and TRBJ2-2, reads GAGVSQSPSNKVTEKGKDVELRCDPISGHTALYWYRQSLGQGLEFLIYFQGNSAPDKSGLPSDRFSAERTGGSVSTLTIQRTQQEDSAVYLCASSLRTASNTGELFFGEGSRLTVL.

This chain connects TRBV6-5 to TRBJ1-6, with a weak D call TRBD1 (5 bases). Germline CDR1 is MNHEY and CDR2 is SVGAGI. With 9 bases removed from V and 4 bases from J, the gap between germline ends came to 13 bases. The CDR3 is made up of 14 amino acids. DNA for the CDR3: TGTGCCAGTGGGTCGGACAATTATAATTCACCCCTCCACTTT. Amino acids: CASGSDNYNSPLHF.

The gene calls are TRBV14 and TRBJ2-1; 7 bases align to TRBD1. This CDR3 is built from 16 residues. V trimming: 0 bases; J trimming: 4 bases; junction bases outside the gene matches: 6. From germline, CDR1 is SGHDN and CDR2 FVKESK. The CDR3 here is CASSQDKGATYNEQFF. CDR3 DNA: TGTGCCAGCAGCCAAGATAAGGGGGCGACTTACAATGAGCAGTTCTTC.

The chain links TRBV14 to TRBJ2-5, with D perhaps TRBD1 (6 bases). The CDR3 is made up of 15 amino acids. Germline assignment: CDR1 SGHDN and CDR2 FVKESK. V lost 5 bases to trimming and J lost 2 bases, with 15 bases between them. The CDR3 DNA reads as TGTGCCAGCAGCAGGGGGACCCTACGGCAAGAGACCCAGTACTTC. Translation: CASSRGTLRQETQYF.

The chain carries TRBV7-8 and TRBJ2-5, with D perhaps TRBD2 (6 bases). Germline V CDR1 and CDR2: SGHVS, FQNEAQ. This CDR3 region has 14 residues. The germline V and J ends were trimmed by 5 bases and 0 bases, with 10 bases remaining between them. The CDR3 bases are TGTGCCAGCAGCCCGGGACTGAACCAAGAGACCCAGTACTTC. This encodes CASSPGLNQETQYF.

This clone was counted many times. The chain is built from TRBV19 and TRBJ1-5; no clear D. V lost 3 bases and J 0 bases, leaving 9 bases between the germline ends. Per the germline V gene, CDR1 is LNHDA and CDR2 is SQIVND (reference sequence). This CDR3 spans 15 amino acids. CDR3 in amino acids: CASSIGPNSNQPQHF. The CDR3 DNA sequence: TGTGCCAGTAGTATTGGCCCCAATAGCAATCAGCCCCAGCATTTT.

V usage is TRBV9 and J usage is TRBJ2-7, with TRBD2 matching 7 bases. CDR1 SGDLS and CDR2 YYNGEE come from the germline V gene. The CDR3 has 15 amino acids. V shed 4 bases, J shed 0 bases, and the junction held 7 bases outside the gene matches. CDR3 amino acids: CASSLRGGSSYEQYF. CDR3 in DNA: TGTGCCAGCAGCCTACGGGGAGGGAGCTCCTACGAGCAGTACTTC.

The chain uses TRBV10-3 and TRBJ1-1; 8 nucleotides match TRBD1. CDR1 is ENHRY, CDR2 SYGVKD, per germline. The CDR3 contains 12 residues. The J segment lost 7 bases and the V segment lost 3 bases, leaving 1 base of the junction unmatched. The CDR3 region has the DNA TGTGCCATCAGTGAAGGACAGGGTGAAGCTTTCTTT. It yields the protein CAISEGQGEAFF.

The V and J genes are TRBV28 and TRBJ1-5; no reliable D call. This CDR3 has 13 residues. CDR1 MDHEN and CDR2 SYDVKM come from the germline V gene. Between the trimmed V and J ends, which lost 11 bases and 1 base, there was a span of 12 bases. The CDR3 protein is CAVHRGSNQPQHF. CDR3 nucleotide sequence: TGTGCCGTACACCGGGGAAGCAATCAGCCCCAGCATTTT.

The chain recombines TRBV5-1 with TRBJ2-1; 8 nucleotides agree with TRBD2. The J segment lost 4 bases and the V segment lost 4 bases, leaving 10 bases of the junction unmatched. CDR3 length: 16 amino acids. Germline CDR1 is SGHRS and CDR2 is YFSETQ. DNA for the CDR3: TGCGCCAGCAGCCCGGGACTAGGGGGGATATACAATGAGCAGTTCTTC. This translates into CASSPGLGGIYNEQFF.

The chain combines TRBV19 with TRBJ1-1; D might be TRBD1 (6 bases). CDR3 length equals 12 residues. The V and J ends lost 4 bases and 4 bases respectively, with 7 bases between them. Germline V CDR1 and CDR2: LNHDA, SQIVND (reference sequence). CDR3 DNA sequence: TGTGCCAGTAGTAGCAGGGGCACTGAAGCTTTCTTT. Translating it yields CASSSRGTEAFF.

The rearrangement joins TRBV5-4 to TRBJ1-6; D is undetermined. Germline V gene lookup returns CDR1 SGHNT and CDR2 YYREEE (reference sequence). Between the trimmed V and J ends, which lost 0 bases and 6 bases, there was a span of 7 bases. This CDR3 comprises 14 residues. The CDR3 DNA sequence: TGTGCCAGCAGCTTGGATCACATTAATTCACCCCTCCACTTT. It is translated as CASSLDHINSPLHF.

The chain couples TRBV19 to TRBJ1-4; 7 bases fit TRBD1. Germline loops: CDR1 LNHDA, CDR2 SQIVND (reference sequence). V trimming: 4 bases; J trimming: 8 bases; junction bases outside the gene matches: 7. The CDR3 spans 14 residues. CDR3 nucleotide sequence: TGTGCCAGTAGTACAGGGGGTGTAGGCGAAAAACTGTTTTTT. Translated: CASSTGGVGEKLFF.

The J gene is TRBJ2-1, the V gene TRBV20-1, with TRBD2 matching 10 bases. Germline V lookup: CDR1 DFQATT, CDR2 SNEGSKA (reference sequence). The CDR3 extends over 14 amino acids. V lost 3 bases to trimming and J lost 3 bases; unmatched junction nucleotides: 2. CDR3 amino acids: CSASQRGGYNEQFF. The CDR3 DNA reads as TGCAGTGCTAGTCAGCGGGGGGGCTACAATGAGCAGTTCTTC.

CDR3 region: CASSAMGTGTTEAFF. In DNA form, the CDR3 reads TGTGCCAGCAGCGCGATGGGGACAGGGACCACTGAAGCTTTCTTT. The V call is TRBV9, the J call TRBJ1-1, with 9 positions matching TRBD1. Trimming cost V 3 bases and J 4 bases; bases outside gene matches: 7. The CDR3 runs to 15 residues. In germline, CDR1 is SGDLS, CDR2 YYNGEE.

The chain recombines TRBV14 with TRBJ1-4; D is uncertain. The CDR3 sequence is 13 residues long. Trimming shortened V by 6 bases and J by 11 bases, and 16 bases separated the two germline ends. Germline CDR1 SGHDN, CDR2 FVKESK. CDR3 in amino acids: CASSPTRAGKLFF. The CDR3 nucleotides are TGTGCCAGCAGTCCAACCCGCGCCGGGAAACTGTTTTTT.

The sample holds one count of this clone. CDR3: CASSPAVTASQYF. CDR3 sequence (DNA): TGTGCCAGCAGTCCCGCGGTGACGGCAAGCCAGTACTTC. The chain uses TRBV28 and TRBJ2-7; D is undetermined. This CDR3 contains 13 residues. Germline V gives CDR1 MDHEN, CDR2 SYDVKM. The ends were cut back, 5 bases at V and 10 bases at J, with 18 bases in the middle.

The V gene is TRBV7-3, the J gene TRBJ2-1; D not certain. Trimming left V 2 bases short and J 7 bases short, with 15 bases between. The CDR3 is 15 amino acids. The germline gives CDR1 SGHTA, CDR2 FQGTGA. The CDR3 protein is CASSLGRGVGNEQFF. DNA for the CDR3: TGTGCCAGCAGCTTAGGTAGAGGAGTTGGGAATGAGCAGTTCTTC.

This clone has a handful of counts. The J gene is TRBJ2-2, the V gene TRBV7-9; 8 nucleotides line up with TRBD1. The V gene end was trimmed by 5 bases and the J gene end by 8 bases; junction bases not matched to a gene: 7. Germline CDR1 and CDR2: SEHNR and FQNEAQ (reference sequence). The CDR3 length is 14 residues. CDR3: CASSAGQGGGELFF. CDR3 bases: TGTGCCAGCAGCGCCGGACAGGGCGGGGGGGAGCTGTTTTTT. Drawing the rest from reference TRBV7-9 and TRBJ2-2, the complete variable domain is DTGVSQNPRHKITKRGQNVTFRCDPISEHNRLYWYRQTLGQGPEFLTYFQNEAQLEKSRLLSDRFSAERPKGSFSTLEIQRTEQGDSAMYLCASSAGQGGGELFFGEGSRLTVL.

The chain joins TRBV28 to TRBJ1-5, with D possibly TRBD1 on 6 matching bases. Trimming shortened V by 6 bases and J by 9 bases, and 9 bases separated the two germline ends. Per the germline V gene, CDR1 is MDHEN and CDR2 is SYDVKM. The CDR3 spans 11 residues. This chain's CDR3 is CASRMTGPQHF. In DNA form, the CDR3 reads TGTGCCAGCAGGATGACAGGGCCCCAGCATTTT.

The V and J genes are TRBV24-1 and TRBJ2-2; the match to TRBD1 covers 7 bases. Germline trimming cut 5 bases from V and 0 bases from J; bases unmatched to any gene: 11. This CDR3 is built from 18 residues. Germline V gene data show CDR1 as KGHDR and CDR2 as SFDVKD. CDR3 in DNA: TGTGCCACCAGTGTCCCAAGGGGGCAGGGGACGAACACCGGGGAGCTGTTTTTT. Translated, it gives CATSVPRGQGTNTGELFF.

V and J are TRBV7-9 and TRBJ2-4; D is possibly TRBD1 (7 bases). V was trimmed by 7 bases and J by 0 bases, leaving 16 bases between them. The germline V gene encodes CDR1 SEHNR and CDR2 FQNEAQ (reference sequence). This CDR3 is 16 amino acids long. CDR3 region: CASTRGTALAKNIQYF. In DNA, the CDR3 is TGTGCCAGCACCCGGGGGACAGCTCTAGCCAAAAACATTCAGTACTTC.